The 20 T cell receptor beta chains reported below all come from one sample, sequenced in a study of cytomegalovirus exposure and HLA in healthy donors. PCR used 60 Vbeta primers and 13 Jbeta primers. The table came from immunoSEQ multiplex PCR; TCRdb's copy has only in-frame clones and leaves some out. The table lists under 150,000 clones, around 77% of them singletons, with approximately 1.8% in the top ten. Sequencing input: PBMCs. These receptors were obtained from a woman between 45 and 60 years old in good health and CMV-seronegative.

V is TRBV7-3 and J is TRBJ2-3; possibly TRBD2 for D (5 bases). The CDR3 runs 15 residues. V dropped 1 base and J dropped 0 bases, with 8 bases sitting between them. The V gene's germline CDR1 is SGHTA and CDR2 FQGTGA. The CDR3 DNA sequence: TGTGCCAGCAGCTTAAGCGGGCTTAGCACAGATACGCAGTATTTT. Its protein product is CASSLSGLSTDTQYF.

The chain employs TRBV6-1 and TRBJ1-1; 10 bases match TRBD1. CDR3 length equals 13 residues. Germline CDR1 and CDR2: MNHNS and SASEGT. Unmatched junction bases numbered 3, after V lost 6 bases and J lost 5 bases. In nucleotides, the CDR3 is TGTGCCAGCAGGGGACAGGGGAGAACTGAAGCTTTCTTT. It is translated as CASRGQGRTEAFF.

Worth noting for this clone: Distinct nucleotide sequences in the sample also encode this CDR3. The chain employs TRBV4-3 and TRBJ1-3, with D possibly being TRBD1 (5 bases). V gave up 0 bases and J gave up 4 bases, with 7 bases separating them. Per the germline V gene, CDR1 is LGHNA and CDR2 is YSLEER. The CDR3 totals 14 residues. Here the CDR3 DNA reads TGCGCCAGCAGCCAAGATACAGGAGGAAACACCATATATTTT. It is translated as CASSQDTGGNTIYF.

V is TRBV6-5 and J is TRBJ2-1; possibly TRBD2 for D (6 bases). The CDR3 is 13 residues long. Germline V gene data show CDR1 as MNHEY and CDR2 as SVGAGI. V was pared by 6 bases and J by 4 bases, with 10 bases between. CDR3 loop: CASRGTGYNEQFF. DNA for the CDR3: TGTGCCAGCAGGGGGACTGGATACAATGAGCAGTTCTTC.

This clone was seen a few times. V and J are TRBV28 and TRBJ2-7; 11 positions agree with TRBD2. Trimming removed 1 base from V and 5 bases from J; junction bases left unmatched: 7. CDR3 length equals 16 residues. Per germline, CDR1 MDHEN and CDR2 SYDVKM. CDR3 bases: TGTGCCAGCAGTTTATTAGGTAGCGGGAGGGGCCACGAGCAGTACGTC. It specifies CASSLLGSGRGHEQYV.

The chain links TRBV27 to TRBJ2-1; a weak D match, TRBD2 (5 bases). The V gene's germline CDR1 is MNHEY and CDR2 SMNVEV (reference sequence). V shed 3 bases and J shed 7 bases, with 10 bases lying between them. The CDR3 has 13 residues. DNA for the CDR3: TGTGCCAGCAGTTTTGAGGGTAGGAATGAGCAGTTCTTC. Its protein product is CASSFEGRNEQFF.

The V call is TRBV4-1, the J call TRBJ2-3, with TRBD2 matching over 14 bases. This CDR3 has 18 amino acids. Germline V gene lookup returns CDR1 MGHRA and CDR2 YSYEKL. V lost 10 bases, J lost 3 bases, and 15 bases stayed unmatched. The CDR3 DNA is TGCGCCACCCAACGGGGACTAGCGGGAGAGGGACCGACAGATACGCAGTATTTT. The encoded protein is CATQRGLAGEGPTDTQYF.

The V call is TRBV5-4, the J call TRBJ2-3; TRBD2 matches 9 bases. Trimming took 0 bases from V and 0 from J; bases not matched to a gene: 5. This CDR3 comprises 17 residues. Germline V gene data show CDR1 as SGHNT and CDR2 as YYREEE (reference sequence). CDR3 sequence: CASSLASGLASTDTQYF. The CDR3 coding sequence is TGTGCCAGCAGCTTGGCCTCAGGACTAGCGAGCACAGATACGCAGTATTTT.

The CDR3 bases are TGTGCCAGCAGCTTTGGGGCAGGGCGATTCTTT. This gives the protein CASSFGAGRFF. This chain links TRBV7-9 with TRBJ1-1, with TRBD1 as a possible D gene (5 bases). The CDR3 length is 11 residues. Germline lookup yields CDR1 SEHNR and CDR2 FQNEAQ (reference sequence). Between the trimmed V and J ends, which lost 3 bases and 14 bases, there was a span of 13 bases.

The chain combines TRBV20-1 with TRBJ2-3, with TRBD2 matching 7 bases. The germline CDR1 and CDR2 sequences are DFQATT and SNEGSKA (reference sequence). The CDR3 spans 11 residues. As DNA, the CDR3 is TGCAGCCAACTAGCGCCAGATACGCAGTATTTT. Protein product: CSQLAPDTQYF.

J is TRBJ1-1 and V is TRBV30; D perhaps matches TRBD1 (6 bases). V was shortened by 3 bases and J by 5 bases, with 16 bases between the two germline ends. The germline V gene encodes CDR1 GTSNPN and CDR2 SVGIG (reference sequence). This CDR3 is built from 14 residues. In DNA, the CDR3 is TGTGCCTGGAGCAATACAGGGTTAGGGACTGAAGCTTTCTTT. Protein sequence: CAWSNTGLGTEAFF.

The DNA for the CDR3 is TGTGCCAGCAGCGGAAAACAGTTCCCCCTCCACTTT. Amino acids: CASSGKQFPLHF. This chain uses TRBV9 with TRBJ1-6; D call uncertain. The CDR3 contains 12 residues. Germline V gives CDR1 SGDLS, CDR2 YYNGEE. With 3 bases removed from V and 13 bases from J, the gap between germline ends came to 11 bases.

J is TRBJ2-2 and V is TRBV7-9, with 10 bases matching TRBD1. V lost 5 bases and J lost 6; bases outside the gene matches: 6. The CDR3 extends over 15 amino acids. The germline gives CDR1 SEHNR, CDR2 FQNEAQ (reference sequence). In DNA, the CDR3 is TGTGCCAGCAGCCCGGACAGGGGGTTCGCCGGGGAGCTGTTTTTT. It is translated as CASSPDRGFAGELFF.

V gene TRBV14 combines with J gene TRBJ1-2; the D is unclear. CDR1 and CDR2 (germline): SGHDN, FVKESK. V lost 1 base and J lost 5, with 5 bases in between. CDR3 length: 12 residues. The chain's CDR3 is CASSQGQYGYTF. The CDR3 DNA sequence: TGTGCCAGCAGCCAAGGGCAGTATGGCTACACCTTC. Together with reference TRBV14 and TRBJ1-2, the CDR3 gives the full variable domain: EAGVTQFPSHSVIEKGQTVTLRCDPISGHDNLYWYRRVMGKEIKFLLHFVKESKQDESGMPNNRFLAERTGGTYSTLKVQPAELEDSGVYFCASSQGQYGYTFGSGTRLTVV.

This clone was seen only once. For the CDR3, the DNA is TGTGCCAGCAGCCAAACAGCGGGAGGGCCTCAGGAGACCCAGTACTTC. It translates to CASSQTAGGPQETQYF. This chain uses TRBV4-2 with TRBJ2-5; the match to TRBD2 covers 10 bases. CDR3 length: 16 residues. V dropped 2 bases and J dropped 5; count of bases not matched to a gene: 8. Germline CDR1 LGHNA, CDR2 YNFKEQ.

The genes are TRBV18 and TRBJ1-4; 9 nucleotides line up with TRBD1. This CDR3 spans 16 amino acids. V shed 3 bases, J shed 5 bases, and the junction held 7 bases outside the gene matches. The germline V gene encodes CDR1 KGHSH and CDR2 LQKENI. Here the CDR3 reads CASSPAGTGLNEKLFF. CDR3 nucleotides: TGTGCCAGCTCACCGGCCGGGACAGGGTTAAATGAAAAACTGTTTTTT.

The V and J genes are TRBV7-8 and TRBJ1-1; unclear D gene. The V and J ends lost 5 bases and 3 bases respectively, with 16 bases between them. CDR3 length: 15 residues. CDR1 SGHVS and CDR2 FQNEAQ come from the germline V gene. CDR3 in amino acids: CASSPRRALDTEAFF. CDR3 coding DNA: TGTGCCAGCAGCCCCAGGAGGGCGTTGGACACTGAAGCTTTCTTT.

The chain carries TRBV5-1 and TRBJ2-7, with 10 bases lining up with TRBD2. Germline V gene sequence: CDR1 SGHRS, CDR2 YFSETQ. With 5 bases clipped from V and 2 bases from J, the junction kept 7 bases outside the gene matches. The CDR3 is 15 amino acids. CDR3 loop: CASRRSSGGTYEQYV. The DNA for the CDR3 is TGCGCCAGCAGGCGGTCTAGCGGGGGTACCTACGAGCAGTACGTC.

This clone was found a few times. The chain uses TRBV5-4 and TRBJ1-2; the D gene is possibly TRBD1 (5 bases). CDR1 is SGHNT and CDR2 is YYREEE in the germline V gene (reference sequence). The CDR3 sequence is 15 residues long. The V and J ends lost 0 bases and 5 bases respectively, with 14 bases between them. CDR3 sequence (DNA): TGTGCCAGCAGCTTGGGTGGAGGGGCTGGATATGGCTACACCTTC. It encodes CASSLGGGAGYGYTF.

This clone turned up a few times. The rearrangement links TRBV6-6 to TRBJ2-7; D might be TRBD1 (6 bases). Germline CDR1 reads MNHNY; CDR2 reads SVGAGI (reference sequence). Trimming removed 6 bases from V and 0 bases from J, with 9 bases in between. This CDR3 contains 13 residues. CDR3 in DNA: TGTGCCAGCAGAGACAGGACCTCCTACGAGCAGTACGTC. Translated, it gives CASRDRTSYEQYV.